The 17 T cell receptor beta chains below were found in one sample sequenced in a study of regulatory T cells in long-lasting Graves disease (dated by TCRdb to the early 2020s). In the paper's terms, the time point label means: newly diagnosed GD, antithyroid drugs for less than 3 months. For both TCR sequencing and RNA sequencing, RNA was extracted from PBMCs in TRIzol. Libraries were made using multiplex PCR. The listed sequencing device is Illumina HiSeq 4000. TCR beta libraries were built with iRepertoire HTBI primers and Arm-PCR amplification of CDR3 regions. TCRdb ran its own pipeline on the public reads, namely fastp trimming at Q25 and MiXCR clone calling, and kept in-frame beta chains. Entries that share a CDR3 protein sequence are merged under the most common genes and DNA. The sample yields approximately 390,000 distinct CDR3 sequences; roughly 16% were counted once. The ten largest clones capture 20% of the sample.

Another study also made use of these data, one on T cells in Graves' hyperthyroidism and ophthalmopathy.

The sequences come from peripheral blood mononuclear cells (PBMCs), collected at new diagnosis, from a patient treated with antithyroid drugs. These receptors all stem from a woman under 30 with Graves disease. Donor details come from another sample of the same person, matched by shared clones.

This sequence joins TRBV27 and TRBJ1-4; the match to TRBD1 covers 7 bases. Germline CDR1 and CDR2: MNHEY and SMNVEV (reference sequence). V gave up 7 bases and J gave up 2 bases; unmatched junction bases: 7. This CDR3 comprises 15 residues. The DNA of the CDR3 is TGTGCCAGCAAAAGGGGGCCCGGGACTAATGAAAAACTGTTTTTT. This translates into CASKRGPGTNEKLFF.

This clonotype has a count of ten or more. V is TRBV13 and J is TRBJ2-7; D is perhaps TRBD1 (6 bases). The CDR3 runs 14 residues. With 5 bases removed from V and 2 bases from J, the gap between germline ends came to 13 bases. Germline CDR1 PRHDT, CDR2 FYEKMQ (reference sequence). This CDR3 is CASSPWTAPYEQYF. CDR3 coding DNA: TGTGCCAGCAGCCCCTGGACAGCTCCCTACGAGCAGTACTTC.

V usage is TRBV3-1 and J usage is TRBJ1-4; no clear D gene. This CDR3 spans 14 amino acids. The V gene's germline CDR1 is LGHDT and CDR2 YNNKEL (reference sequence). V lost 0 bases and J 7 bases, leaving 9 bases between the germline ends. In DNA, the CDR3 is TGTGCCAGCAGCCAAGACTGGTTGTCTGAAAAACTGTTTTTT. Its protein is CASSQDWLSEKLFF.

The chain is built from TRBV20-1 and TRBJ2-3, with TRBD1 as a possible D gene (5 bases). Germline V CDR1 and CDR2: DFQATT, SNEGSKA (reference sequence). This CDR3 contains 15 residues. The V and J ends lost 5 bases and 2 bases respectively, with 17 bases between them. In nucleotides, the CDR3 is TGCAGTGCTGAAAGAGCAGCAGGGAACACAGATACGCAGTATTTT. Encoded protein: CSAERAAGNTDTQYF.

Concerning this clonotype: This likely traces to a read error, being one base from a far larger clone. V gene TRBV6-5 combines with J gene TRBJ2-7; D unclear. Per the germline V gene, CDR1 is MNHEY and CDR2 is SVGAGI. V lost 8 bases, J lost 6 bases, and 14 bases lay in between. The CDR3 totals 12 residues. The CDR3 sequence: CASGSPTSEQYF. CDR3 nucleotides: TGTGCCAGCGGTTCTCCGACCAGCGAGCAGTACTTC.

This clonotype was found a few times. This sequence joins TRBV14 and TRBJ2-7; D not resolved. Trimming removed 1 base from V and 3 bases from J, with 10 bases in between. CDR3 size: 14 residues. Germline V gives CDR1 SGHDN, CDR2 FVKESK. The CDR3 nucleotides read TGTGCCAGCAGCCAAGGAAGTAGAGGCTACGAGCAGTACTTC. The encoded protein is CASSQGSRGYEQYF. The variable domain in full, completed from reference TRBV14 and TRBJ2-7, reads EAGVTQFPSHSVIEKGQTVTLRCDPISGHDNLYWYRRVMGKEIKFLLHFVKESKQDESGMPNNRFLAERTGGTYSTLKVQPAELEDSGVYFCASSQGSRGYEQYFGPGTRLTVT.

This clonotype has a single count. V and J are TRBV28 and TRBJ2-7, with no clear D. V shed 4 bases and J shed 9 bases, with 10 bases lying between them. The CDR3 length is 11 residues. Per the germline V gene, CDR1 is MDHEN and CDR2 is SYDVKM. The CDR3 nucleotides read TGTGCCAGCAGTTCAACTTCCGTGCAGTACTTC. It translates to CASSSTSVQYF.

Details on this clonotype: This likely reflects a read error, since a far larger clone is one base away. The chain links TRBV16 to TRBJ1-1; 7 nucleotides agree with TRBD1. The CDR3 extends over 13 amino acids. After removal of 6 bases from V and 3 bases from J, the junction contained 4 bases not matched to a gene. Germline V lookup: CDR1 KGHSY, CDR2 FQNENV. Written as DNA, the CDR3 is TGTGCCAGCAGTCCAGGGGGACACACTGAAGCTTTCTTT. Translated, it gives CASSPGGHTEAFF.

Many counts were recorded for this clonotype. The chain couples TRBV11-2 to TRBJ2-1; 8 bases map to TRBD2. Germline V gene sequence: CDR1 SGHAT, CDR2 FQNNGV. The CDR3 contains 14 residues. The J segment lost 5 bases and the V segment lost 5 bases, leaving 5 bases of the junction unmatched. The CDR3 region has the DNA TGTGCCAGCAGCGGGACTAGAGAAGACAATGAGCAGTTCTTC. Protein: CASSGTREDNEQFF.

This clonotype has only a few counts. The genes are TRBV12-5 and TRBJ2-3; D unresolved. Germline V CDR1 and CDR2: LGHNT, FRNRAP. The CDR3 is 15 residues long. V was clipped by 2 bases and J by 1 base, with 10 bases between them. Here the CDR3 reads CASGLSQAGTDTQYF. As DNA, the CDR3 is TGTGCTAGTGGTTTGTCCCAGGCGGGCACAGATACGCAGTATTTT.

With regard to this clonotype: Possible read error: a much larger clone is one base away. The CDR3 nucleotides are TGTGCCAGCAGCTCCGGGACAGGGGCCTACAATGAGCAGTTCTTC. This translates into CASSSGTGAYNEQFF. The V gene is TRBV5-6, the J gene TRBJ2-1; TRBD1 aligns across 10 bases. J gave up 2 bases and V 3 bases, and 2 bases lay outside the gene matches. The CDR3 is 15 residues long. Looked up from germline, CDR1 is SGHDT and CDR2 is YYEEEE.

The table lists this clonotype with a few counts. V gene TRBV5-5 combines with J gene TRBJ1-6, with D possibly being TRBD1 (5 bases). Germline-derived CDR1 and CDR2 are SGHKS and YYEKEE (reference sequence). V was cut by 4 bases and J by 9 bases, with 17 bases left in between. This CDR3 spans 15 amino acids. CDR3 protein: CASSAGLNEGSPLHF. CDR3 bases: TGTGCCAGCAGCGCGGGACTTAATGAGGGTTCACCCCTCCACTTT.

The chain couples TRBV5-1 to TRBJ2-3; D perhaps matches TRBD2 (5 bases). Trimming removed 5 bases at V and 6 bases at J, with 7 bases between. The germline CDR1 and CDR2 sequences are SGHRS and YFSETQ. This CDR3 has 11 residues. CDR3 protein: CASRRADTQYF. CDR3 nucleotide sequence: TGCGCCAGCAGGAGGGCTGATACGCAGTATTTT.

This clonotype was recorded many times. The gene calls are TRBV6-2 or TRBV6-3 and TRBJ2-3, with TRBD2 matching 14 bases. Germline CDR1 MNHEY, CDR2 SVGEGT. The junction had 7 bases not matched to a gene; V was cut back by 11 bases and J by 0 bases. The CDR3 spans 16 residues. This CDR3 reads CASGLAGGTSTDTQYF. CDR3 DNA sequence: TGTGCCTCTGGACTAGCGGGGGGTACTAGCACAGATACGCAGTATTTT.

This clonotype occurred many times. The chain couples TRBV5-6 to TRBJ1-1; D remains unclear. The V end was cut by 0 bases, the J end by 5 bases, with 14 bases between. The CDR3 contains 15 residues. Germline V gene sequence: CDR1 SGHDT, CDR2 YYEEEE. CDR3: CASSLGPGLGTEAFF. The CDR3 coding sequence is TGTGCCAGCAGCTTGGGGCCCGGGTTGGGTACTGAAGCTTTCTTT. The full variable domain, its missing parts supplied by reference TRBV5-6 and TRBJ1-1, is DAGVTQSPTHLIKTRGQQVTLRCSPKSGHDTVSWYQQALGQGPQFIFQYYEEEERQRGNFPDRFSGHQFPNYSSELNVNALLLGDSALYLCASSLGPGLGTEAFFGQGTRLTVV.

This clonotype came up many times. The V gene is TRBV30, the J gene TRBJ1-1; D is ambiguous. The CDR3 consists of 11 residues. V shed 6 bases and J shed 5 bases, with 10 bases lying between them. Germline V lookup: CDR1 GTSNPN, CDR2 SVGIG (reference sequence). In nucleotides, the CDR3 is TGTGCCTGCCAAGACCGAACTGAAGCTTTCTTT. Its translation is CACQDRTEAFF.

This clonotype was seen at least ten times. The chain has TRBV10-3 and TRBJ2-7; no clear D. Per germline, CDR1 ENHRY and CDR2 SYGVKD. CDR3 length: 13 residues. With 3 bases removed from V and 4 bases from J, the gap between germline ends came to 10 bases. The chain's CDR3 is CAISDRTAYEQYF. Written as DNA, the CDR3 is TGTGCCATCAGTGACAGGACCGCGTACGAGCAGTACTTC.